One sample yielded the 11 T cell receptor beta chains listed below, sequenced in a study of T cell clonality in common variable immunodeficiency. Assay: immunoSEQ multiplex PCR; the TCRdb copy retains only in-frame clones and omits some. Sampling found 25,000 to 35,000 clones, none seen once. Whole-study results and caveats: Common variable immunodeficiency TCR beta sequences reportedly had fewer deletions and N-nucleotide insertions.

Their antigens remain unidentified. Sequenced: peripheral blood mononuclear cells. The receptors were gathered from a human donor with common variable immunodeficiency.

A note on this clone: The read is 3 residues too short to cover the CDR3 end, so that end is filled in from the germline J gene. This sample includes further DNA sequences coding for the same CDR3. The gene calls are TRBV19 and TRBJ1-6, with 8 bases aligning to TRBD1. Germline V gene sequence: CDR1 LNHDA, CDR2 SQIVND (reference sequence). Trimming took 6 bases from V and 9 from J; bases not matched to a gene: 4. The CDR3 contains 13 residues. CDR3 bases read: TGTGCCAGTAGCGGACAGGGTGGTTCACCC. The encoded protein is CASSGQGGSP. The complete CDR3 protein is CASSGQGGSPLHF.

This clone was seen only a few times. The observed sequence ends 3 residues before the CDR3 terminus, with the missing tail filled in from the germline J gene. The rearrangement links TRBV7-2 to TRBJ2-3, with 13 bases identical to TRBD2. CDR3 size: 14 residues. Germline CDR1 is SGHTA and CDR2 is FQGNSA. After removal of 4 bases from V and 6 bases from J, the junction contained 1 base not matched to a gene. The CDR3 sequence is CASSSGLAGDTQYF. The sequenced CDR3 bases are TGTGCCAGCAGCTCGGGACTAGCGGGGGATACG.

This clone was counted a few times. The read terminates 3 residues before the CDR3 end, so the remaining end is supplied by the germline J gene. The rearrangement joins TRBV19 to TRBJ2-1, with TRBD1 matching over 10 bases. Germline CDR1 is LNHDA and CDR2 is SQIVND (reference sequence). V shed 6 bases and J 6 bases; nucleotides not matched to a gene: 11. This CDR3 is 16 amino acids long. CDR3 DNA, as far as it was read: TGTGCCAGTAGCAACCCGGGGACAGGGGAGGCCAATGAG. Translation: CASSNPGTGEANE. The complete CDR3 sequence is CASSNPGTGEANEQFF.

Only a few counts were recorded for this clone. The read finishes 3 residues shy of the CDR3 end, and the germline J gene is used to complete it. The chain recombines TRBV2 with TRBJ2-5, with D perhaps TRBD1 (7 bases). The V end lost 0 bases, the J end lost 4 bases, and 21 bases lay between the germline ends. Germline CDR1 SNHLY, CDR2 FYNNEI. This CDR3 comprises 18 residues. CDR3 bases read: TGTGCCAGCAGTGAAGCGCTTTTAGGCAGGGGGGCGACAGAGACC. As protein: CASSEALLGRGATET. The whole CDR3 sequence is CASSEALLGRGATETQYF.

Note on this clone: The CDR3 end is not reached by the read, which stops 3 residues before it; the germline J gene fills it in. The gene calls are TRBV29-1 and TRBJ2-5; weak D call: TRBD2 (7 bases). The CDR3 is made up of 13 amino acids. Trimming stripped 7 bases from V and 2 bases from J, with 14 bases between. Germline V gene data show CDR1 as SQVTM and CDR2 as ANQGSEA. The CDR3 sequence is CSAQRGQQETQYF. The part of the CDR3 DNA that was read is TGCAGCGCCCAGCGGGGACAACAAGAGACC.

Ten or more counts support this clone. Read coverage stops 3 residues before the CDR3 terminus; the germline J gene supplies the remainder. The J gene is TRBJ2-5, the V gene TRBV20-1; 7 positions agree with TRBD2. V was pared by 5 bases and J by 5 bases, with 14 bases of the junction left unmatched. The germline V gene encodes CDR1 DFQATT and CDR2 SNEGSKA (reference sequence). The CDR3 sequence is 15 residues long. The sequenced part of the CDR3 DNA is TGCAGTGCTGTCTATTCGCGGGGGTTATATGAGACC. It is translated as CSAVYSRGLYET. The entire CDR3 is CSAVYSRGLYETQYF.

This clone was detected only a few times. The CDR3 end lies 3 residues beyond the end of the read and is filled in from the germline J gene. The rearrangement joins TRBV7-2 to TRBJ2-3; 10 nucleotides match TRBD2. Germline assignment: CDR1 SGHTA and CDR2 FQGNSA. This CDR3 comprises 15 residues. After removal of 8 bases from V and 6 bases from J, the junction contained 11 bases not matched to a gene. The CDR3 bases that were read are TGTGCCAGCCGGCCCCAAGCGGGGGGGCCGGATACG. Encoded protein: CASRPQAGGPDT. The complete CDR3 protein is CASRPQAGGPDTQYF.

This clone was seen more than once but under ten times. Read data end 3 residues before the CDR3 end; the end is taken from the germline J gene. This chain links TRBV20-1 with TRBJ2-3, with D possibly TRBD1 on 5 matching bases. The germline V gene encodes CDR1 DFQATT and CDR2 SNEGSKA (reference sequence). Trimming cost V 1 base and J 2 bases, with 10 bases left between them. The CDR3 runs to 14 residues. CDR3 residues: CSARGAGHTDTQYF. The CDR3 DNA, read in part, is TGCAGTGCTAGAGGAGCAGGGCACACAGATACG.

This clone was recorded a few times. The DNA ends 3 residues before the CDR3 does, and the rest of the CDR3 is filled in from the germline J gene. The genes are TRBV6-2 or TRBV6-3 and TRBJ2-1, with a possible D match to TRBD2 (6 bases). This CDR3 region has 15 residues. Trimming cost V 2 bases and J 4 bases, with 12 bases left between them. The V gene's germline CDR1 is MNHEY and CDR2 SVGEGT. The sequenced part of the CDR3 DNA is TGTGCCAGCAGTTACGTGTTAGCGGTATACAATGAG. Its protein product is CASSYVLAVYNE. In full, the CDR3 is CASSYVLAVYNEQFF.

Remarks on this clone: The DNA ends 3 residues before the CDR3 does, and the rest of the CDR3 is filled in from the germline J gene. The chain links TRBV7-9 to TRBJ1-1, with D possibly being TRBD1 (5 bases). The CDR3 has 12 residues. CDR1 is SEHNR, CDR2 FQNEAQ, per germline (reference sequence). V lost 5 bases and J 7 bases, leaving 11 bases between the germline ends. The sequenced part of the CDR3 DNA is TGTGCCAGCAGCCACGAGGGGCTTGAA. Translated: CASSHEGLE. The full CDR3 protein reads CASSHEGLEAFF.

With respect to this clone: The CDR3 extends 3 residues past the end of the read, so its final part is completed from the germline J gene. The rearrangement joins TRBV6-2 or TRBV6-3 to TRBJ2-5; no clear D gene. There are 12 residues in the CDR3. The V gene lost 5 bases and the J gene lost 5 bases, with 9 bases spanning the gap. Germline V gene data show CDR1 as MNHEY and CDR2 as SVGEGT. The DNA read from the CDR3 is TGTGCCAGCAGTCCCGCTAGTGAGACC. This gives the protein CASSPASET. The whole CDR3 protein is CASSPASETQYF.